This T cell receptor beta chain was sequenced for a study of PD-1 blockade in classical Hodgkin lymphoma. Overall study findings and caveats: Newly diagnosed and completely responding patients shared comparable baseline diversity.

Germline lookup yields CDR1 GTSNPN and CDR2 SVGIG (reference sequence). This CDR3 is built from 12 residues. The V end lost 3 bases, the J end lost 7 bases, and 10 bases lay between the germline ends. This clone was observed a few times. The antigen is not known. Following autologous stem cell transplantation, relapse occurred in every patient, and exposure to brentuximab vedotin varied. Starting with thawed PBMCs, CD4+ T cells were purified by magnetic negative selection. The table came from immunoSEQ multiplex PCR; TCRdb's copy has only in-frame clones and leaves some out. The repertoire holds around 34,000 clones, with 75% to 95% as singletons.

This TCR came from a human donor with classical Hodgkin lymphoma. The chain is built from TRBV30 and TRBJ1-5; perhaps TRBD1 as D (6 bases). The specimen was CD4+ T cells from blood, collected at baseline. CDR3 DNA: TGTGCCTGGAGGCAGGGGAAACAGCCCCAGCATTTT. Amino acids: CAWRQGKQPQHF. The full variable domain, rest sourced from reference TRBV30 and TRBJ1-5, is SQTIHQWPATLVQPVGSPLSLECTVEGTSNPNLYWYRQAAGRGLQLLFYSVGIGQISSEVPQNLSASRPQDRQFILSSKKLLLSDSGFYLCAWRQGKQPQHFGDGTRLSIL.